This record looks at one TCR beta chain sequence and its context. Its antigen is unknown. The library came from three nested PCR rounds adapted from ARM-PCR protocols. Each CDR3 protein is one row after TCRdb ran MiXCR on the multiplex PCR reads. The sample contains 100,000 to 150,000 distinct CDR3 sequences, roughly 64% of which appear only once. No cell sorting was done before RNA was extracted from the tissue. Chemotherapy-naive patients with new lung cancer underwent thoracic surgery in China, August–late 2014. These data belong to a study of tumor and adjacent non-tumor tissue in lung cancer. Study background: Histology: about a dozen adenocarcinoma, a couple of squamous cell carcinoma, 1 small cell lung cancer. Study outcomes and limitations: Compared with tumor, normal lung showed significantly lower TCR diversity. Normal lung showed higher cumulative top 100 clone frequency than tumor.

Germline lookup yields CDR1 DFQATT and CDR2 SNEGSKA (reference sequence). Trimming pared 6 bases from V and 10 bases from J, leaving 19 bases between. The CDR3 runs to 13 residues. The specimen sequenced was lung tumor tissue. The chain has TRBV20-1 and TRBJ2-1; D perhaps matches TRBD2 (5 bases). This clonotype originated in a man aged 30 to 39 with non-small cell lung cancer. The CDR3 region is CSALPGSLGEQFF. The CDR3 nucleotides are TGCAGTGCCCTTCCGGGATCCCTAGGCGAGCAGTTCTTC.